The subject of this entry is one T cell receptor beta chain. The data are from a study of shared clonotypes between healthy human individuals. TCRdb keeps only in-frame clones here, not all; method: immunoSEQ multiplex PCR. The data hold roughly 520,000 clones, with approximately 95% observed a single time. V was pared by 4 bases and J by 2 bases, with 4 bases of the junction left unmatched. The CDR3 runs to 16 residues. Germline V gene data show CDR1 as SNHLY and CDR2 as FYNNEI. This receptor was obtained from a young woman in good health. The V and J genes are TRBV2 and TRBJ2-5, with 13 bases aligning to TRBD2. The sequencing input was naive CD4+ T cells sorted from blood. Indicated subset: CD45RA+ positively selected. The CDR3 DNA reads TGTGCCAGCAGTGTGGGACTAGCGGGACTTCAAGAGACCCAGTACTTC. Its translation: CASSVGLAGLQETQYF.